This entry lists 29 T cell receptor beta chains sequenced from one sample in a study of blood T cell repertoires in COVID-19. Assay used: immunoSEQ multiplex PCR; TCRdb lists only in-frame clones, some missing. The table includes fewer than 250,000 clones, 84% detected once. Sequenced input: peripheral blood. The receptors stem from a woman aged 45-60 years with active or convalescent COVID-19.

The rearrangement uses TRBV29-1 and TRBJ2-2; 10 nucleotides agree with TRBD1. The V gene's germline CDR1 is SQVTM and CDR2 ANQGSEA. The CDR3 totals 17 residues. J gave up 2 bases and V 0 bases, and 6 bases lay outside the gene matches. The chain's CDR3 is CSVEDRQGAVNTGELFF. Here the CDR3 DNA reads TGCAGCGTTGAAGATCGACAGGGGGCTGTAAACACCGGGGAGCTGTTTTTT.

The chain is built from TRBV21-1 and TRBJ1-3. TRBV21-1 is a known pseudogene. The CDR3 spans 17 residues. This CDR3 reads CASSPPGRPSSGNTIYF. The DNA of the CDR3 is TGTGCCAGCAGCCCCCCGGGAAGACCAAGCTCTGGAAACACCATATATTTT.

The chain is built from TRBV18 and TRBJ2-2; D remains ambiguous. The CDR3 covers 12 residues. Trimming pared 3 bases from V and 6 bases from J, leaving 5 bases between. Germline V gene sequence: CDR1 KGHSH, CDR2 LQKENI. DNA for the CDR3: TGTGCCAGCTCACCCGTTCCCGGGGAGCTGTTTTTT. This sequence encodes CASSPVPGELFF. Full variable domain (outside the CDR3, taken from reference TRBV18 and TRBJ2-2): NAGVMQNPRHLVRRRGQEARLRCSPMKGHSHVYWYRQLPEEGLKFMVYLQKENIIDESGMPKERFSAEFPKEGPSILRIQQVVRGDSAAYFCASSPVPGELFFGEGSRLTVL.

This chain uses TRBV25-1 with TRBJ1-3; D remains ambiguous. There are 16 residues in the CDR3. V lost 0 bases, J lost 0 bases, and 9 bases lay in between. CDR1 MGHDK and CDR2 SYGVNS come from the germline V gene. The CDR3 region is CASSEYKRSSGNTIYF. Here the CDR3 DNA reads TGTGCCAGCAGTGAATATAAACGGAGCTCTGGAAACACCATATATTTT.

CDR3: CAISSSGANTGELFF. The CDR3 bases are TGTGCCATCAGTTCTAGCGGAGCGAACACCGGGGAGCTGTTTTTT. J is TRBJ2-2 and V is TRBV10-3, with 7 bases matching TRBD2. After removal of 5 bases from V and 0 bases from J, the junction contained 3 bases not matched to a gene. The CDR3 runs to 15 residues. In germline, CDR1 is ENHRY, CDR2 SYGVKD.

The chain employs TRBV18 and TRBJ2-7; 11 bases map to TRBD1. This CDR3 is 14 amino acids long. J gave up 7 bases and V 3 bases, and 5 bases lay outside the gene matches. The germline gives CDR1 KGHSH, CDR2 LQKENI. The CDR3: CASSPRDRGSEQYF. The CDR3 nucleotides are TGTGCCAGCTCACCCCGGGACAGGGGGTCTGAGCAGTACTTC. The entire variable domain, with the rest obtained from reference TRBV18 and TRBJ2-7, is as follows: NAGVMQNPRHLVRRRGQEARLRCSPMKGHSHVYWYRQLPEEGLKFMVYLQKENIIDESGMPKERFSAEFPKEGPSILRIQQVVRGDSAAYFCASSPRDRGSEQYFGPGTRLTVT.

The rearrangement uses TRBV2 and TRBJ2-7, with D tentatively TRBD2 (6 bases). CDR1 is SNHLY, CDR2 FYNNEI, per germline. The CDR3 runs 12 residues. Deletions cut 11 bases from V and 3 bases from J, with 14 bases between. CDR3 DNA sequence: TGTGCCTCTCAGCCCGGGGGCTACGAGCAGTACGTC. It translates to CASQPGGYEQYV.

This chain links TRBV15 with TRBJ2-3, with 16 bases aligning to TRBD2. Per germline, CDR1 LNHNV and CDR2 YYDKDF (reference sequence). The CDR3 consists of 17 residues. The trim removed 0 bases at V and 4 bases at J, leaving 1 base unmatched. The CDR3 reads CATSREGLAGGPDTQYF. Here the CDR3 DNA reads TGTGCCACCAGCAGAGAGGGACTAGCGGGGGGGCCAGATACGCAGTATTTT.

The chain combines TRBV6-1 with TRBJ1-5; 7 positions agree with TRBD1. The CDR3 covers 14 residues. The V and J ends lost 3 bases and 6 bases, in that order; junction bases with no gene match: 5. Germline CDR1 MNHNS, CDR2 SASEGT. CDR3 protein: CASSEGTESQPQHF. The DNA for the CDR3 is TGTGCCAGCAGTGAGGGGACAGAGTCTCAGCCCCAGCATTTT.

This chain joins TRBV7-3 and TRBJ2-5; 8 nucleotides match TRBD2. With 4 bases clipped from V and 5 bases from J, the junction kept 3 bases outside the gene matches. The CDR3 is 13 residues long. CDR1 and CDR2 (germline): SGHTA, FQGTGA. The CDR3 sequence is CASSSGGEETQYF. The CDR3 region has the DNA TGTGCCAGCAGCTCGGGAGGGGAGGAGACCCAGTACTTC.

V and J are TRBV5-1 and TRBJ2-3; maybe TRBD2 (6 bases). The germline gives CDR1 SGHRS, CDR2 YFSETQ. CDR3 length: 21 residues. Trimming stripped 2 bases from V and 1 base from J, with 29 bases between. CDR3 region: CASSFGGRGSIGPERTDTQYF. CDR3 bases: TGCGCCAGCAGCTTTGGTGGTCGGGGGAGTATCGGTCCCGAACGCACAGATACGCAGTATTTT.

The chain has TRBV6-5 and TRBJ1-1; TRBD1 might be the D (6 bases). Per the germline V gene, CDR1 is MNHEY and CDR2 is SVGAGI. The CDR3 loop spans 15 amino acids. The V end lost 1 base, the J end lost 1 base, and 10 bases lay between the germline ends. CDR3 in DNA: TGTGCCAGCAGTTACTTACAGGGTACGAACACTGAAGCTTTCTTT. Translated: CASSYLQGTNTEAFF.

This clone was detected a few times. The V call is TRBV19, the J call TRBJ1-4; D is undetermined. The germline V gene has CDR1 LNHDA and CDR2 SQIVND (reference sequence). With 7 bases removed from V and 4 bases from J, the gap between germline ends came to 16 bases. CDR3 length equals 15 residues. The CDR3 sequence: CASTQRPERNEKLFF. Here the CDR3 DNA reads TGTGCCAGTACCCAAAGGCCTGAGCGTAATGAAAAACTGTTTTTT.

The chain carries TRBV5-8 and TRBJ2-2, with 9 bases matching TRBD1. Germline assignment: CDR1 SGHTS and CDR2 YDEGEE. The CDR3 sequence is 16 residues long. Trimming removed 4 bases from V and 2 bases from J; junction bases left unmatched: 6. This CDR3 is CASSGNRGRNTGELFF. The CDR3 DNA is TGTGCCAGCAGCGGGAACAGGGGGCGAAACACCGGGGAGCTGTTTTTT.

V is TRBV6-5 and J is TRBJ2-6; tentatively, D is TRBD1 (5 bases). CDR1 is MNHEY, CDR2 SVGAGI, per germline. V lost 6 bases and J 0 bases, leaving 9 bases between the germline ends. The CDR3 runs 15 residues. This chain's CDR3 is CASRFQGSGANVLTF. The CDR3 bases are TGTGCCAGCAGGTTTCAGGGCTCTGGGGCCAACGTCCTGACTTTC.

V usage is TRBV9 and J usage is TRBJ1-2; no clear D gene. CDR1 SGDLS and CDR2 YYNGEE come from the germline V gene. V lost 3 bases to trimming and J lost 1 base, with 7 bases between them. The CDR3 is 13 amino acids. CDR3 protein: CASSDFLNYGYTF. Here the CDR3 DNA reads TGTGCCAGCAGCGATTTCCTTAACTATGGCTACACCTTC.

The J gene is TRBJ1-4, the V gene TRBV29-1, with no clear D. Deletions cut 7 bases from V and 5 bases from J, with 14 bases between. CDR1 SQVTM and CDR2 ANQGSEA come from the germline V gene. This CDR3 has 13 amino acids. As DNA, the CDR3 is TGCAGCGCCACGGTGACTCTGAATGAAAAACTGTTTTTT. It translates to CSATVTLNEKLFF.

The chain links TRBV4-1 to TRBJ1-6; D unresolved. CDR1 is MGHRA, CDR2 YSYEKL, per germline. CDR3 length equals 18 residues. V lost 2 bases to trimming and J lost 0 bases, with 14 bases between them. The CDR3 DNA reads TGCGCCAGCAGCCAACTCCTCCCGGGAGGCTCCTATAATTCACCCCTCCACTTT. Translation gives CASSQLLPGGSYNSPLHF.

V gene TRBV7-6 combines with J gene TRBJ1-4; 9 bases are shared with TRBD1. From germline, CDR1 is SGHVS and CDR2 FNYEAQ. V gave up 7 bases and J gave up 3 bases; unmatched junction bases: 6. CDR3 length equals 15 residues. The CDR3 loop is CASTTRDRANEKLFF. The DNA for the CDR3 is TGTGCCAGCACTACCCGGGACAGGGCTAATGAAAAACTGTTTTTT.

CDR3 region: CASSPDRDRLYEQYF. CDR3 DNA: TGTGCCAGCAGCCCCGACCGGGACAGACTCTACGAGCAGTACTTC. The genes are TRBV6-5 and TRBJ2-7; 7 nucleotides line up with TRBD1. The germline V gene has CDR1 MNHEY and CDR2 SVGAGI. With V trimmed by 6 bases and J by 3 bases, 11 bases remained unmatched. The CDR3 covers 15 residues.

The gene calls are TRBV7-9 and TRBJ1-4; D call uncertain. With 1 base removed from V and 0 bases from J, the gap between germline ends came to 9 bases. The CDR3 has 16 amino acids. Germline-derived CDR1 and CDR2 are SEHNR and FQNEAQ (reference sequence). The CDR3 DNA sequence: TGTGCCAGCAGCTTAGATGGTGGAGCAACTAATGAAAAACTGTTTTTT. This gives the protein CASSLDGGATNEKLFF.

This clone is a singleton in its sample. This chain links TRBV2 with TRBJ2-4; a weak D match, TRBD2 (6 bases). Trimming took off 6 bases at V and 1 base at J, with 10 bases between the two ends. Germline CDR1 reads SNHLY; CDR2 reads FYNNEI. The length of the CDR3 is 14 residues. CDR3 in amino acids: CASRSGGAKNIQYF. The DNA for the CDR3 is TGTGCCAGCAGGTCTGGAGGGGCCAAAAACATTCAGTACTTC. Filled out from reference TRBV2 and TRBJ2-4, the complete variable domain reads EPEVTQTPSHQVTQMGQEVILRCVPISNHLYFYWYRQILGQKVEFLVSFYNNEISEKSEIFDDQFSVERPDGSNFTLKIRSTKLEDSAMYFCASRSGGAKNIQYFGAGTRLSVL.

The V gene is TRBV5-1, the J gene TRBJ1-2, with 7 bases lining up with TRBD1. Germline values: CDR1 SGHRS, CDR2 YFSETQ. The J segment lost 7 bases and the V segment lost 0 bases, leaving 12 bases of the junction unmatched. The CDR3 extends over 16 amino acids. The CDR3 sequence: CASSLASVTGRSGYTF. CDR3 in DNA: TGCGCCAGCAGCTTGGCCTCGGTGACAGGGCGGAGTGGCTACACCTTC. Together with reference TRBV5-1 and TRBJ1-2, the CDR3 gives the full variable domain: KAGVTQTPRYLIKTRGQQVTLSCSPISGHRSVSWYQQTPGQGLQFLFEYFSETQRNKGNFPGRFSGRQFSNSRSEMNVSTLELGDSALYLCASSLASVTGRSGYTFGSGTRLTVV.

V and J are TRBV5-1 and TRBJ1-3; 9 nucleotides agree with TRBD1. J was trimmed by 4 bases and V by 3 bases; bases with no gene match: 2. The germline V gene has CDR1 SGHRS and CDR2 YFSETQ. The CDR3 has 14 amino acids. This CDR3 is CASSWDRVGNTIYF. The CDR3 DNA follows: TGCGCCAGCAGCTGGGACAGGGTCGGAAACACCATATATTTT.

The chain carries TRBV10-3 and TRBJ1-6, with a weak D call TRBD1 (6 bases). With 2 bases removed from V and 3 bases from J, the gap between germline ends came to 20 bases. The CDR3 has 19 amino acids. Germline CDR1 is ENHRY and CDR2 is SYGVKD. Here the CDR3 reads CAISEPGVGQLYYNSPLHF. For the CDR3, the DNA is TGTGCCATCAGTGAGCCCGGGGTTGGACAGCTCTACTATAATTCACCCCTCCACTTT.

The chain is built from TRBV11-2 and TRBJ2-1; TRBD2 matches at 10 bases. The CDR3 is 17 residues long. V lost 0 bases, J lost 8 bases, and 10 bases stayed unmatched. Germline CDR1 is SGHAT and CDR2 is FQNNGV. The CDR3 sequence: CASSLDLGSGRAHEQFF. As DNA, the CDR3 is TGTGCCAGCAGCTTAGATCTGGGAAGCGGGAGGGCCCATGAGCAGTTCTTC.

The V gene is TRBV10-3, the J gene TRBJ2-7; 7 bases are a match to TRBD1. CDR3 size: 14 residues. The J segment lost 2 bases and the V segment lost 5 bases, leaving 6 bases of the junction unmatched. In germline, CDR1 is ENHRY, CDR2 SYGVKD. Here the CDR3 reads CAISPGTEPYEQYF. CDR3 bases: TGTGCCATCAGTCCCGGGACAGAACCCTACGAGCAGTACTTC.

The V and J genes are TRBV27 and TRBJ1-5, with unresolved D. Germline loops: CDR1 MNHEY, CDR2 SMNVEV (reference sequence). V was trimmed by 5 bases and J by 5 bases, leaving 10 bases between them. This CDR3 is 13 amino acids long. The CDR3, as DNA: TGTGCCAGCAGTCTTTTCTTTCATCAGCCCCAGCATTTT. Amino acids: CASSLFFHQPQHF.

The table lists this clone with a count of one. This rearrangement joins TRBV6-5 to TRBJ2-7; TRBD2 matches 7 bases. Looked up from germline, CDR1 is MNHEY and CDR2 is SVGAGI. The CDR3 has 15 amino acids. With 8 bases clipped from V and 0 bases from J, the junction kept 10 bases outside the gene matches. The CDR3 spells CASGGASGFSYEQYF. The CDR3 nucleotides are TGTGCCAGCGGGGGTGCTAGCGGCTTCTCCTACGAGCAGTACTTC.